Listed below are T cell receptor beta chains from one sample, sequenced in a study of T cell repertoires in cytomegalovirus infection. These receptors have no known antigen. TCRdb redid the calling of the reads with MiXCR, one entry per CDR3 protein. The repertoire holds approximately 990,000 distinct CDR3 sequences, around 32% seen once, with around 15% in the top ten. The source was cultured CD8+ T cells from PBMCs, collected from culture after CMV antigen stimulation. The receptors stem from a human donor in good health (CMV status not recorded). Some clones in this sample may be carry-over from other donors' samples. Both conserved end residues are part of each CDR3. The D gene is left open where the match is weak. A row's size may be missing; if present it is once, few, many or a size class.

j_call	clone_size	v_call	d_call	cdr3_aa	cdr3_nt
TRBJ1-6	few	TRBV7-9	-	CASSEGLVRRHNSPLHF	TGTGCCAGCAGCGAAGGTCTGGTCAGGAGGCATAATTCACCCCTCCACTTT
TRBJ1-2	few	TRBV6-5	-	CASSWVVSDYGYTF	TGTGCCAGCAGTTGGGTCGTATCAGACTATGGCTACACCTTC
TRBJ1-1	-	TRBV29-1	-	CSVEEDADEAFF	TGCAGCGTTGAAGAGGACGCTGATGAAGCTTTCTTT
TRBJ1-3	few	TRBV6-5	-	CASSYSLSYSGNTIYF	TGTGCCAGCAGTTACTCGTTAAGTTACTCTGGAAACACCATATATTTT
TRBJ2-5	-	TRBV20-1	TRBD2	CSARDILAGGETQYF	TGCAGTGCTAGAGATATTCTAGCGGGGGGGGAGACCCAGTACTTC
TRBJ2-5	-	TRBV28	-	CASNQAETQYF	TGTGCCAGCAACCAGGCAGAGACCCAGTACTTC
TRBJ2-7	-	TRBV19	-	CASSMGVGKYEQYF	TGTGCCAGTAGTATGGGGGTGGGCAAATACGAGCAGTACTTC
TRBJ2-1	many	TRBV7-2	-	CASSLGPGRNYNEQFF	TGTGCCAGCAGCTTAGGTCCGGGGCGAAACTACAATGAGCAGTTCTTC
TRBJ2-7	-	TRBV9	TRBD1	CASSVSPQGAMSYEQYF	TGTGCCAGCAGCGTATCCCCCCAGGGGGCGATGTCCTACGAGCAGTACTTC
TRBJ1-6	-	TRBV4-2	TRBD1	CASSRQGDLGSPLHF	TGTGCCAGCAGCCGTCAGGGGGATCTTGGTTCACCCCTCCACTTT
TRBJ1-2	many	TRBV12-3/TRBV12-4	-	CASSLSGVYGYTF	TGTGCCAGCAGTTTGTCAGGGGTCTATGGCTACACCTTC
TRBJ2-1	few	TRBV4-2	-	CASSQDRAYPRNEQFF	TGTGCCAGCAGCCAAGATCGCGCCTACCCCCGCAATGAGCAGTTCTTC
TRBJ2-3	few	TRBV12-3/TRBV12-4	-	CASSPLGRTGTDTQYF	TGTGCCAGCAGCCCCTTGGGGCGGACTGGGACAGATACGCAGTATTTT
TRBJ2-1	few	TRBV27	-	CASSLIGGASYNEQFF	TGTGCCAGCAGTTTAATCGGCGGGGCCTCCTACAATGAGCAGTTCTTC
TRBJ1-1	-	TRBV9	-	CASSVDQSIEAFF	TGTGCCAGCAGCGTAGACCAGTCCATTGAAGCTTTCTTT
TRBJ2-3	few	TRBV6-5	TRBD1	CASSYDIGGQGHRGTQYF	TGTGCCAGCAGCTATGATATCGGGGGACAGGGTCACAGAGGTACGCAGTATTTT
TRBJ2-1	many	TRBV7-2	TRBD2	CASSSRLIAGPYNEQFF	TGTGCCAGCAGCTCCCGCCTGATAGCGGGGCCTTACAATGAGCAGTTCTTC
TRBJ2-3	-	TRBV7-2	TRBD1	CASSPQQGTSTDTQYF	TGTGCCAGCAGCCCTCAACAGGGGACAAGCACAGATACGCAGTATTTT
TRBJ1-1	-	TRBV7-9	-	CASSLGAALIEAFF	TGTGCCAGCAGCTTAGGGGCGGCACTCATTGAAGCTTTCTTT
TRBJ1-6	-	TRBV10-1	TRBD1	CASSELQGDSPLHF	TGCGCCAGCAGTGAGTTGCAGGGGGATTCACCCCTCCACTTT
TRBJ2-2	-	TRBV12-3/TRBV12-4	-	CASSFFLEKQGLSTGELFF	TGTGCCAGCAGTTTTTTCTTGGAGAAACAGGGACTATCCACCGGGGAGCTGTTTTTT
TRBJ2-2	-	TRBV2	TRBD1	CASSDPRDRGQGGELFF	TGTGCCAGCAGTGACCCCCGGGACAGGGGGCAGGGCGGGGAGCTGTTTTTT
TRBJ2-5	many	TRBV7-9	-	CASSSGPLGLETQYF	TGTGCCAGCAGCTCTGGGCCGCTAGGGTTGGAGACCCAGTACTTC
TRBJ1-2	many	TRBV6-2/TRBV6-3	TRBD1	CASSLGQGLYGYTF	TGTGCCAGCAGTTTGGGACAGGGCCTCTATGGCTACACCTTC
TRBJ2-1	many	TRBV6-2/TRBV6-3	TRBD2	CASTSVRAGGPYNEQFF	TGTGCCAGCACCTCCGTGAGGGCGGGGGGCCCCTACAATGAGCAGTTCTTC
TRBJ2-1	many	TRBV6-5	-	CASSYSSPNEQFF	TGTGCCAGCAGTTACTCGTCCCCAAATGAGCAGTTCTTC
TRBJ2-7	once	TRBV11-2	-	CASSLDTGYSYEQYF	TGTGCCAGCAGCTTAGATACAGGTTACTCCTACGAGCAGTACTTC
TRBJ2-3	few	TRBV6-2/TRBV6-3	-	CASSYATPDTQYF	TGTGCCAGCAGTTACGCCACTCCAGATACGCAGTATTTT
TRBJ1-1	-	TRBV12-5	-	CASGETGGEAFF	TGTGCTAGTGGCGAAACGGGGGGCGAAGCTTTCTTT
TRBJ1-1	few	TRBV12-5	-	CASGFTMEGGDLNTEAFF	TGTGCTAGTGGTTTTACTATGGAAGGAGGGGACTTGAACACTGAAGCTTTCTTT
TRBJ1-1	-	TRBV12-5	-	CASDQGLAFF	TGTGCTAGTGACCAAGGGTTAGCTTTCTTT
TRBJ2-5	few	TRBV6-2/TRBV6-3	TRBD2	CASSPGLVETQYF	TGTGCCAGCAGCCCTGGACTAGTAGAGACCCAGTACTTC
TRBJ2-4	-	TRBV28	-	CASSSRSPSALAKNIQYF	TGTGCCAGCAGTTCCCGATCCCCAAGTGCACTAGCCAAAAACATTCAGTACTTC
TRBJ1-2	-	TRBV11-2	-	CANSSGGQLGYGYTF	TGTGCCAACAGCTCCGGGGGCCAGCTAGGCTATGGCTACACCTTC
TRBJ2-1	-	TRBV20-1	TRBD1	CSGTGKAYNEQFF	TGCAGTGGGACAGGGAAGGCCTACAATGAGCAGTTCTTC
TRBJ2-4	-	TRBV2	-	CASSGFFQYF	TGTGCCAGCAGTGGGTTCTTTCAGTACTTC
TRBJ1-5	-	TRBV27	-	CASSATRGPNQPQHF	TGTGCCAGCAGTGCCACTAGGGGACCCAATCAGCCCCAGCATTTT
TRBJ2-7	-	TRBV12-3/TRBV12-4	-	CASSFGKGLFYEQYF	TGTGCCAGCAGTTTCGGCAAGGGGTTATTCTACGAGCAGTACTTC
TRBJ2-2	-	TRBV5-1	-	CASSGSDGSTGELFF	TGCGCCAGCAGCGGATCGGACGGATCCACCGGGGAGCTGTTTTTT
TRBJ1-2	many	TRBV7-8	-	CASSLEAGANGYTF	TGTGCCAGCAGCTTAGAAGCAGGGGCGAATGGCTACACCTTC